Listed here are 2 T cell receptor beta chains from one sample, sequenced in a study of blood T cell repertoires in COVID-19 (TCRdb year 2020). The library was generated by the immunoSEQ multiplex PCR assay. Not all clones reach the TCRdb copy of this immuneACCESS table, which keeps in-frame sequences only. Checked studies attribute under half of the gap to unresolved V genes and leave the rest unexplained. This sample comprises about 190,000 clones, around 82% of them detected only once. Approximately 2.9% of the sample is held by the ten biggest clonotypes. Material: peripheral blood. These receptors were collected from a man between 45 and 60 years old with active or convalescent COVID-19.

The chain couples TRBV5-4 to TRBJ1-2; maybe TRBD1 (6 bases). The CDR3 loop spans 15 amino acids. Germline lookup yields CDR1 SGHNT and CDR2 YYREEE (reference sequence). The V end lost 4 bases, the J end lost 3 bases, and 16 bases lay between the germline ends. CDR3 bases: TGTGCCAGCAGCCCTGAGAGGGGGGGGCACTATGGCTACACCTTC. It encodes CASSPERGGHYGYTF.

This chain links TRBV11-3 with TRBJ2-6; TRBD1 matches at 7 bases. The CDR3 consists of 16 residues. CDR1 SGHNT and CDR2 YENEEA come from the germline V gene. V gave up 5 bases and J gave up 2 bases; unmatched junction bases: 6. The CDR3 DNA is TGTGCCAGCAGCCACCGACAGGGAACTGGGGCCAACGTCCTGACTTTC. Protein sequence: CASSHRQGTGANVLTF.